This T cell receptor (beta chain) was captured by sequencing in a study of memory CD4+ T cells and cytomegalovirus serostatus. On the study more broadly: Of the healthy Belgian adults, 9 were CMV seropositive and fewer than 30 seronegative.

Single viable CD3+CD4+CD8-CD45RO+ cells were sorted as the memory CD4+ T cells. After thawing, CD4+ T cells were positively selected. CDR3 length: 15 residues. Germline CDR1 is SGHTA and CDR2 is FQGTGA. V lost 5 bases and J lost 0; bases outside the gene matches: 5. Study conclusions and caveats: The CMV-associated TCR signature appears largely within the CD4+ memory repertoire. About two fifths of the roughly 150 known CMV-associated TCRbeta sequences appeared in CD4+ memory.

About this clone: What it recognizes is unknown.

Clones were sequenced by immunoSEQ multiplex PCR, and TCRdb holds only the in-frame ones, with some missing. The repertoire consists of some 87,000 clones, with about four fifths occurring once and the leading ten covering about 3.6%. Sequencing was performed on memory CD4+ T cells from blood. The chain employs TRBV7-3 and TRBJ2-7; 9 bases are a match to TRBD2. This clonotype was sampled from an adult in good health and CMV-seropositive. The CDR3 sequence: CASSPSSGASYEQYF. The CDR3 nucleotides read TGTGCCAGCAGCCCATCTAGCGGGGCCTCCTACGAGCAGTACTTC.